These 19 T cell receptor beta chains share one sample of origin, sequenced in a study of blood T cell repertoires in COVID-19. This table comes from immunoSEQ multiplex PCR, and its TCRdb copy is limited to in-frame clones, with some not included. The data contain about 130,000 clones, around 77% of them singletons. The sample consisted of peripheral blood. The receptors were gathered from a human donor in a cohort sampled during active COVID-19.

The CDR3 sequence: CASSFTGTPNNEQFF. For the CDR3, the DNA is TGTGCCAGCAGCTTTACCGGGACACCCAACAATGAGCAGTTCTTC. The gene calls are TRBV5-6 and TRBJ2-1; perhaps TRBD1 as D (6 bases). V was cut by 2 bases and J by 5 bases, with 14 bases left in between. The CDR3 extends over 15 amino acids. Germline V lookup: CDR1 SGHDT, CDR2 YYEEEE.

CDR3 DNA sequence: TGTGCCAGCAGTTTGTCCAGAGGGAATTCACCCCTCCACTTT. Amino acids: CASSLSRGNSPLHF. This chain uses TRBV6-6 with TRBJ1-6; D unclear. The V end lost 4 bases, the J end lost 7 bases, and 11 bases lay between the germline ends. Germline V lookup: CDR1 MNHNY, CDR2 SVGAGI (reference sequence). CDR3 length equals 14 residues.

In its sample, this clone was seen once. Here the CDR3 DNA reads TGTGCCTGGAGTAGAGGGACAGGGGGCTGGAATGATCAGCCCCAGCATTTT. Its translation: CAWSRGTGGWNDQPQHF. The rearrangement uses TRBV30 and TRBJ1-5, with 12 bases identical to TRBD1. With 2 bases clipped from V and 5 bases from J, the junction kept 10 bases outside the gene matches. This CDR3 contains 17 residues. Germline V gene data show CDR1 as GTSNPN and CDR2 as SVGIG (reference sequence).

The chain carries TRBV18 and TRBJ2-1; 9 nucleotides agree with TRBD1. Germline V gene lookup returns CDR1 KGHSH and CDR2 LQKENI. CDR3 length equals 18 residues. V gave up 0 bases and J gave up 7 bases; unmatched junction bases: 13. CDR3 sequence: CASSPPKVPGTGTNEQFF. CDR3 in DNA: TGTGCCAGCTCACCACCCAAGGTGCCCGGGACAGGGACGAATGAGCAGTTCTTC.

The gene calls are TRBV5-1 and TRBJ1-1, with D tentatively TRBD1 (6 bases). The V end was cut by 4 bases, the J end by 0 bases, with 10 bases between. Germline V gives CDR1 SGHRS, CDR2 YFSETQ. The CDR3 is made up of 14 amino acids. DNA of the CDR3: TGCGCCAGCAGCGCGGACAGTATGAACACTGAAGCTTTCTTT. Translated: CASSADSMNTEAFF.

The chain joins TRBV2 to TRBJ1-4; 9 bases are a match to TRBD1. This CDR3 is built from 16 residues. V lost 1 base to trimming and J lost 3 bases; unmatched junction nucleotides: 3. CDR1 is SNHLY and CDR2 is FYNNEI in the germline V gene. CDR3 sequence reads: CASSEGGQGPNEKLFF. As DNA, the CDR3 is TGTGCCAGCAGTGAAGGGGGACAGGGCCCTAATGAAAAACTGTTTTTT.

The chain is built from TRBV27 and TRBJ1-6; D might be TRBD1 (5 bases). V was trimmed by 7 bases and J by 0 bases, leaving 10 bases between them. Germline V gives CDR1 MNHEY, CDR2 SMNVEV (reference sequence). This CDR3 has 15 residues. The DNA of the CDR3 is TGTGCCAGCAAAGACAGATACTCCTATAATTCACCCCTCCACTTT. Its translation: CASKDRYSYNSPLHF.

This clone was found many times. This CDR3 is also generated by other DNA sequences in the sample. CDR3 amino acids: CASSGGAYEQYF. CDR3 DNA: TGTGCCAGCAGCGGGGGGGCCTACGAGCAGTACTTC. This sequence joins TRBV3-1 (or the pseudogene TRBV3-2) and TRBJ2-7, with 7 bases aligning to TRBD2. The ends lost 5 bases at V and 2 bases at J; junction bases unmatched: 0. Germline V gives CDR1 LGHDT, CDR2 YNNKEL (reference sequence). The CDR3 is 12 residues long.

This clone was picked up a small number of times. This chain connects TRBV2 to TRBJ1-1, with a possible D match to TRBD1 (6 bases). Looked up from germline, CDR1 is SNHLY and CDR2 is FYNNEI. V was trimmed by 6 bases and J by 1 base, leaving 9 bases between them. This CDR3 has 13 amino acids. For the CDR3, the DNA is TGTGCCAGCAGGGGACAAACGAACACTGAAGCTTTCTTT. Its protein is CASRGQTNTEAFF.

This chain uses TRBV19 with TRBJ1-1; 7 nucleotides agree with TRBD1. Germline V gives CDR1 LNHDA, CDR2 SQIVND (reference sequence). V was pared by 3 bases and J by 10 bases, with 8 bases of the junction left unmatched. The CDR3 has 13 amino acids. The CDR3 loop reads CASSIWDSPGAFF. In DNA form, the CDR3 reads TGTGCCAGTAGTATTTGGGACAGCCCAGGAGCTTTCTTT.

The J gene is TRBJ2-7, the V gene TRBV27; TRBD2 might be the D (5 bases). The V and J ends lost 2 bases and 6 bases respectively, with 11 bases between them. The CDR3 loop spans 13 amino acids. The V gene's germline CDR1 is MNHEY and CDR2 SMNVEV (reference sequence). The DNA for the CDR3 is TGTGCCAGCAGTTTAGACTCAAGCGGCGAGCAGTACTTC. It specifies CASSLDSSGEQYF.

The CDR3 loop is CASNQGNGPLHF. As DNA, the CDR3 is TGTGCCAGCAACCAGGGCAACGGACCCCTCCACTTT. This chain links TRBV6-5 with TRBJ1-6, with D perhaps matching TRBD1 (5 bases). V was pared by 7 bases and J by 12 bases, with 13 bases between. The CDR3 sequence is 12 residues long. The germline gives CDR1 MNHEY, CDR2 SVGAGI.

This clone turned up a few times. The CDR3 loop is CASRRVAGGHEQYF. Here the CDR3 DNA reads TGTGCCAGCAGGCGGGTTGCAGGGGGGCACGAGCAGTACTTC. The gene calls are TRBV2 and TRBJ2-7; maybe TRBD1 (7 bases). There are 14 residues in the CDR3. Per germline, CDR1 SNHLY and CDR2 FYNNEI. V shed 6 bases and J shed 5 bases, with 17 bases lying between them.

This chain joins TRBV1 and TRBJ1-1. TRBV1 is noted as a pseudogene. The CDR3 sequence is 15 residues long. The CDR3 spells CTSSLPVRSSIGAFF. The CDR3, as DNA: TGCACCAGCAGCCTCCCGGTGAGGTCGTCAATCGGAGCTTTCTTT.

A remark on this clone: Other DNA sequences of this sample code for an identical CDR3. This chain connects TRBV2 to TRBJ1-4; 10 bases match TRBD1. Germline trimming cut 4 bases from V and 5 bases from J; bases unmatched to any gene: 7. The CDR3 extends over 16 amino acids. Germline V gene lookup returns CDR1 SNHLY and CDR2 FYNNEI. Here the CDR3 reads CASSGLPGQGNEKLFF. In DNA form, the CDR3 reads TGTGCCAGCAGTGGTTTACCGGGACAGGGGAATGAAAAACTGTTTTTT.

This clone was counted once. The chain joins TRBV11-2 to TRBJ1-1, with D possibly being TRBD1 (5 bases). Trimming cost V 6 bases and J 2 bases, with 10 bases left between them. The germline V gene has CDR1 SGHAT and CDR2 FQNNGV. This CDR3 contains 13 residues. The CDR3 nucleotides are TGTGCCAGCAGTATAGGGGCTAACACTGAAGCTTTCTTT. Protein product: CASSIGANTEAFF.

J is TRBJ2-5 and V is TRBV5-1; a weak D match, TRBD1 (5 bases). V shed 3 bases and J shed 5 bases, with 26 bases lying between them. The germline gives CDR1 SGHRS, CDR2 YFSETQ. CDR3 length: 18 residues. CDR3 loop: CASSWEGVLGQGPETQYF. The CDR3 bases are TGCGCCAGCAGCTGGGAAGGTGTTTTGGGTCAGGGCCCGGAGACCCAGTACTTC.

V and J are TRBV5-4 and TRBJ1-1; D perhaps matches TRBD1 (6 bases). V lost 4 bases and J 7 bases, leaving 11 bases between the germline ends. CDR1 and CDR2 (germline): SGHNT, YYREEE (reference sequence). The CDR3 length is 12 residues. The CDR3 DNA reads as TGTGCCAGCAGCCCGACAGGAGGTGAAGCTTTCTTT. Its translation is CASSPTGGEAFF.

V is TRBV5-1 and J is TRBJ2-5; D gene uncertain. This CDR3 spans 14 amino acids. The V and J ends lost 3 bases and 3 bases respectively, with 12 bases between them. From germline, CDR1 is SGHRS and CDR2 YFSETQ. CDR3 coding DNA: TGCGCCAGCAGCTCGGCCCAGGCTGAAGAGACCCAGTACTTC. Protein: CASSSAQAEETQYF.